A single sample is the source of the 18 T cell receptor beta chains below, sequenced in a study of cytomegalovirus exposure and HLA in healthy donors. The study ran its PCR with 60 Vbeta and 13 Jbeta primers. The table came from immunoSEQ multiplex PCR; TCRdb's copy has only in-frame clones and leaves some out. The sample includes roughly 150,000 clones, roughly 80% of them seen just once. Specimen: PBMCs. The receptors stem from a man younger than 30 in good health and CMV-seropositive.

The rearrangement uses TRBV28 and TRBJ2-3, with a tentative D call TRBD2 (5 bases). CDR3 length: 15 residues. The V and J ends lost 7 bases and 6 bases respectively, with 20 bases between them. From germline, CDR1 is MDHEN and CDR2 SYDVKM. CDR3 in amino acids: CASTGRATSGDTQYF. As DNA, the CDR3 is TGTGCCAGCACTGGTAGAGCTACCTCGGGGGATACGCAGTATTTT.

The rearrangement uses TRBV10-3 and TRBJ2-5, with D possibly TRBD1 on 5 matching bases. Germline values: CDR1 ENHRY, CDR2 SYGVKD. CDR3 size: 14 residues. Trimming shortened V by 5 bases and J by 6 bases, and 16 bases separated the two germline ends. The CDR3 loop is CAISKTENRQTQYF. The CDR3 bases are TGTGCCATCAGTAAGACAGAAAACCGACAGACCCAGTACTTC.

The DNA of the CDR3 is TGTGCCAGCTCACCATTCAGGGATGAAAAACTGTTTTTT. Protein sequence: CASSPFRDEKLFF. This sequence joins TRBV18 and TRBJ1-4; tentatively, D is TRBD1 (5 bases). Germline CDR1 and CDR2: KGHSH and LQKENI. CDR3 length: 13 residues. The V end was cut by 2 bases, the J end by 6 bases, with 7 bases between.

The rearrangement uses TRBV4-2 and TRBJ1-2, with a tentative D call TRBD1 (5 bases). In germline, CDR1 is LGHNA, CDR2 YNFKEQ. The CDR3 is made up of 14 amino acids. The V and J ends lost 0 bases and 10 bases respectively, with 15 bases between them. Here the CDR3 DNA reads TGTGCCAGCAGCCAAGATGGGCCCCAGGGCCCCTACACCTTC. Protein: CASSQDGPQGPYTF.

V usage is TRBV5-4 and J usage is TRBJ1-2, with D maybe TRBD1 (5 bases). V shed 2 bases and J shed 6 bases, with 14 bases lying between them. This CDR3 comprises 14 residues. Germline CDR1 reads SGHNT; CDR2 reads YYREEE (reference sequence). The CDR3 nucleotides are TGTGCCAGCAGCTTACAGGATTGGTCCGATGGCTACACCTTC. Residues: CASSLQDWSDGYTF.

The chain recombines TRBV10-3 with TRBJ1-1; TRBD1 agrees at 8 bases. The length of the CDR3 is 12 residues. Germline CDR1 is ENHRY and CDR2 is SYGVKD. The ends lost 2 bases at V and 7 bases at J; junction bases unmatched: 0. The CDR3 sequence is CAISETGGEAFF. CDR3 nucleotide sequence: TGTGCCATCAGTGAGACAGGGGGTGAAGCTTTCTTT.

The chain joins TRBV5-6 to TRBJ2-5; D not resolved. V was cut by 2 bases and J by 2 bases, with 13 bases left in between. CDR1 SGHDT and CDR2 YYEEEE come from the germline V gene. The CDR3 totals 15 residues. In nucleotides, the CDR3 is TGTGCCAGCAGCTTTCTAGTCTCCTCACAAGAGACCCAGTACTTC. This translates into CASSFLVSSQETQYF. The whole variable domain, remainder taken from reference TRBV5-6 and TRBJ2-5, is DAGVTQSPTHLIKTRGQQVTLRCSPKSGHDTVSWYQQALGQGPQFIFQYYEEEERQRGNFPDRFSGHQFPNYSSELNVNALLLGDSALYLCASSFLVSSQETQYFGPGTRLLVL.

The chain uses TRBV30 and TRBJ2-7; TRBD1 matches at 7 bases. CDR1 is GTSNPN, CDR2 SVGIG, per germline (reference sequence). Trimming took 0 bases from V and 6 from J; bases not matched to a gene: 8. The length of the CDR3 is 14 residues. The CDR3 loop is CAWSVLQGISEQYF. The DNA for the CDR3 is TGTGCCTGGAGTGTTTTACAGGGGATTTCCGAGCAGTACTTC. The whole variable domain, filled in from reference TRBV30 and TRBJ2-7, reads SQTIHQWPATLVQPVGSPLSLECTVEGTSNPNLYWYRQAAGRGLQLLFYSVGIGQISSEVPQNLSASRPQDRQFILSSKKLLLSDSGFYLCAWSVLQGISEQYFGPGTRLTVT.

This rearrangement joins TRBV2 to TRBJ1-1, with D possibly TRBD1 on 6 matching bases. Trimming cost V 5 bases and J 7 bases, with 23 bases left between them. Germline CDR1 SNHLY, CDR2 FYNNEI. This CDR3 contains 16 residues. CDR3 DNA: TGTGCCAGCAGTTTCAGTCTGAGGCGATCGGACAGTGAAGCTTTCTTT. Its translation is CASSFSLRRSDSEAFF.

The chain has TRBV2 and TRBJ2-4; D gene unclear. The CDR3 runs to 11 residues. Germline-derived CDR1 and CDR2 are SNHLY and FYNNEI. Between the trimmed V and J ends, which lost 4 bases and 5 bases, there was a span of 3 bases. CDR3 amino acids: CASSAENIQYF. The CDR3 coding sequence is TGTGCCAGCAGTGCGGAAAACATTCAGTACTTC.

The chain couples TRBV4-2 to TRBJ1-4, with D maybe TRBD1 (6 bases). Germline V gene data show CDR1 as LGHNA and CDR2 as YNFKEQ. This CDR3 is built from 17 residues. With 3 bases removed from V and 2 bases from J, the gap between germline ends came to 16 bases. The CDR3 sequence is CASSQSPGQNTNEKLFF. The CDR3 bases are TGTGCCAGCAGCCAGTCCCCAGGACAGAATACTAATGAAAAACTGTTTTTT.

The chain employs TRBV28 and TRBJ2-4; tentatively, D is TRBD1 (5 bases). Germline V lookup: CDR1 MDHEN, CDR2 SYDVKM. The germline V and J ends were trimmed by 7 bases and 9 bases, with 16 bases remaining between them. The CDR3 has 13 residues. Written as DNA, the CDR3 is TGTGCCAGCAACGATTTACAGGTCCGCATTCAGTACTTC. It codes for CASNDLQVRIQYF. The variable domain in full, with the rest retrieved from reference TRBV28 and TRBJ2-4, is DVKVTQSSRYLVKRTGEKVFLECVQDMDHENMFWYRQDPGLGLRLIYFSYDVKMKEKGDIPEGYSVSREKKERFSLILESASTNQTSMYLCASNDLQVRIQYFGAGTRLSVL.

The V call is TRBV9, the J call TRBJ2-5; D possibly corresponds to TRBD2 (6 bases). Germline V lookup: CDR1 SGDLS, CDR2 YYNGEE. The CDR3 totals 15 residues. Trimming cost V 0 bases and J 3 bases, with 12 bases left between them. CDR3 loop: CASSVVGGVKETQYF. The CDR3 DNA is TGTGCCAGCAGCGTAGTCGGGGGAGTAAAAGAGACCCAGTACTTC.

V usage is TRBV27 and J usage is TRBJ2-2; 9 bases agree with TRBD2. CDR1 MNHEY and CDR2 SMNVEV come from the germline V gene (reference sequence). V dropped 2 bases and J dropped 1; count of bases not matched to a gene: 8. The CDR3 consists of 18 residues. CDR3 DNA: TGTGCCAGCAGTTTACAGCCAGTTAGCGGGAGGAACACCGGGGAGCTGTTTTTT. Amino acids: CASSLQPVSGRNTGELFF.

The V call is TRBV28, the J call TRBJ1-5; 7 nucleotides match TRBD1. The CDR3 contains 13 residues. With 8 bases clipped from V and 7 bases from J, the junction kept 8 bases outside the gene matches. The germline V gene encodes CDR1 MDHEN and CDR2 SYDVKM. CDR3 nucleotide sequence: TGTGCCAGCTTGCCGGGACAGAAGCAGCCCCAGCATTTT. Its translation: CASLPGQKQPQHF.

The J gene is TRBJ1-2, the V gene TRBV28; D may be TRBD1 (5 bases). Trimming took off 6 bases at V and 3 bases at J, with 17 bases between the two ends. This CDR3 is built from 15 residues. Germline V lookup: CDR1 MDHEN, CDR2 SYDVKM. In DNA, the CDR3 is TGTGCCAGCAGACCAACAGGTGCCGTGGACTATGGCTACACCTTC. Protein sequence: CASRPTGAVDYGYTF.

The J gene is TRBJ1-3, the V gene TRBV13; TRBD1 matches at 7 bases. Germline values: CDR1 PRHDT, CDR2 FYEKMQ (reference sequence). Trimming took 5 bases from V and 0 from J; bases not matched to a gene: 4. The CDR3 extends over 15 amino acids. The CDR3 protein is CASSTWDSSGNTIYF. In nucleotides, the CDR3 is TGTGCCAGCAGCACCTGGGACAGCTCTGGAAACACCATATATTTT.

The chain recombines TRBV4-1 with TRBJ2-1; 10 nucleotides line up with TRBD2. The CDR3 covers 17 residues. V shed 0 bases and J 9 bases; nucleotides not matched to a gene: 11. Per germline, CDR1 MGHRA and CDR2 YSYEKL. The CDR3 is CASSQEASGSGLREQFF. Written as DNA, the CDR3 is TGCGCCAGCAGCCAAGAGGCTAGCGGGAGTGGGTTGCGTGAGCAGTTCTTC.